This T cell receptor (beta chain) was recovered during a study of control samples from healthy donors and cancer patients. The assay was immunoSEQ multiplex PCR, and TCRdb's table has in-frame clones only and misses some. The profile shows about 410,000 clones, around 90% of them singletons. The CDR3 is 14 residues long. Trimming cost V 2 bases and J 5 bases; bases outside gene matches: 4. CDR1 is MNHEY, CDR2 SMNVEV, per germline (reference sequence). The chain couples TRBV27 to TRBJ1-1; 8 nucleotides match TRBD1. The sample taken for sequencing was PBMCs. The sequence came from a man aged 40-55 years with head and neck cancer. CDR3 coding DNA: TGTGCCAGCAGTTTAGGAACAGGGGGAACTGAAGCTTTCTTT. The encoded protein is CASSLGTGGTEAFF.